This T cell receptor (beta chain) was captured in a study of spatial heterogeneity in lung cancer. This clonotype ranks as medium-sized. Germline values: CDR1 SGHRS, CDR2 YFSETQ. The CDR3 is 14 amino acids. Trimming removed 4 bases from V and 2 bases from J, with 11 bases in between. Time point denoted: sample taken at primary tumor resection. TCRdb itself ran the 5' RACE reads through MiXCR, one entry per CDR3 protein. The sample holds some 2,000 distinct CDR3 sequences; more than 15% are singletons and the top ten take 26%. This sequence originates from a male donor with early-stage non-small cell lung cancer. The sample in question was normal lung tissue next to the tumor, obtained at surgery. The chain uses TRBV5-1 and TRBJ2-3, with no clear D. CDR3: CASSPLLLTDTQYF. In DNA, the CDR3 is TGCGCCAGCAGCCCCCTCCTCCTCACAGATACGCAGTATTTT.